This T cell receptor (beta chain) came from a study of T cells expressing NK-cell markers. The CDR3 is 14 amino acids. The germline gives CDR1 SGHDN, CDR2 FVKESK. TCRdb re-called the 5' RACE reads and gives one entry per CDR3 protein, without DNA. Its table records approximately 150,000 distinct CDR3 sequences. The sequenced material came from blood T cells: a sorted CD56 or NKG2C T cell subset, CD4+ or CD8+ T cells, or bulk PBMC T cells (not recorded which). This rearrangement joins TRBV14 to TRBJ1-3; the TCRdb call, TRBD1, lacks DNA for checking. The TCR originated in a man between 18 and 29 years old in good health. The CDR3: CASSPRGAGNTIYF.